This T cell receptor beta chain is drawn from a study of blood T cell repertoires in COVID-19. Study context: PBMCs, B-cell-depleted T cells, or T cells provided the cDNA or gDNA that made up the material.

CDR3 length equals 14 residues. Germline V gives CDR1 LNHDA, CDR2 SQIVND (reference sequence). V shed 10 bases and J 7 bases; nucleotides not matched to a gene: 13. Measured with immunoSEQ multiplex PCR; TCRdb has only the in-frame clones, and not every one. The sample includes about 160,000 clones, about 86% of them seen just once. The sequenced sample was peripheral blood. V is TRBV19 and J is TRBJ1-1; 9 nucleotides agree with TRBD1. This clonotype originated in a man aged 50-59 years with active or convalescent COVID-19. The DNA for the CDR3 is TGTGCCACCTTTGCCCTACAGGGGGCAGGTGAAGCTTTCTTT. Residues: CATFALQGAGEAFF.